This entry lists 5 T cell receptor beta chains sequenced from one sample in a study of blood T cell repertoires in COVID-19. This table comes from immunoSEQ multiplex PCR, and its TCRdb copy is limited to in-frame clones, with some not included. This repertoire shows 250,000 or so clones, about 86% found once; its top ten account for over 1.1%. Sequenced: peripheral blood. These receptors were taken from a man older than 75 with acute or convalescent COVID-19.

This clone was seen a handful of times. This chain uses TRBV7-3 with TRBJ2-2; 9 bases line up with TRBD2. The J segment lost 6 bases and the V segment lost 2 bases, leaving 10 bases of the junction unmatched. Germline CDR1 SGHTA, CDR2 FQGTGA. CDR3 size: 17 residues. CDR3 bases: TGTGCCAGCAGCTTAGATTCCGCTAGCGGGACTTCCGGGGAGCTGTTTTTT. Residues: CASSLDSASGTSGELFF.

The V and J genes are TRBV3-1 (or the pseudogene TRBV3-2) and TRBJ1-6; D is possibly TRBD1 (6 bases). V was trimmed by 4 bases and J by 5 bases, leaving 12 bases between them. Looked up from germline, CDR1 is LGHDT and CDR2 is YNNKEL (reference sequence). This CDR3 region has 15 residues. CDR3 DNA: TGTGCCAGCAGCCTGGGGGCTTTTGATAATTCACCCCTCCACTTT. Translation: CASSLGAFDNSPLHF.

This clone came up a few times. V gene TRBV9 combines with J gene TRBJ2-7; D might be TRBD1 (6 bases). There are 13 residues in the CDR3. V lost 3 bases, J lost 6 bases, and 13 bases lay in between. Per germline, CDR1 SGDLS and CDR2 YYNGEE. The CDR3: CASSASGHGEQYF. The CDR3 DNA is TGTGCCAGCAGCGCGTCGGGACACGGCGAGCAGTACTTC.

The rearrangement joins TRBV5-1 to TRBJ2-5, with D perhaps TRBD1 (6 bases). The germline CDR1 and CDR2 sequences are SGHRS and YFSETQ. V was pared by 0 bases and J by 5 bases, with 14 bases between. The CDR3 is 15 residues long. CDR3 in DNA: TGCGCCAGCAGCTTGGGTCCAGGGGTAGAGGAGACCCAGTACTTC. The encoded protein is CASSLGPGVEETQYF.

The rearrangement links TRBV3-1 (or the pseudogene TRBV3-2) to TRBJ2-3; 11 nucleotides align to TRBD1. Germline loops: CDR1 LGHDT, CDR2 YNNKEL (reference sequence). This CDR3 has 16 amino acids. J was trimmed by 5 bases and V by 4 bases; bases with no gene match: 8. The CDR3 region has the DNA TGTGCCAGCAGCCGCGGGACAGGGGGATCCGGAGATACGCAGTATTTT. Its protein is CASSRGTGGSGDTQYF.